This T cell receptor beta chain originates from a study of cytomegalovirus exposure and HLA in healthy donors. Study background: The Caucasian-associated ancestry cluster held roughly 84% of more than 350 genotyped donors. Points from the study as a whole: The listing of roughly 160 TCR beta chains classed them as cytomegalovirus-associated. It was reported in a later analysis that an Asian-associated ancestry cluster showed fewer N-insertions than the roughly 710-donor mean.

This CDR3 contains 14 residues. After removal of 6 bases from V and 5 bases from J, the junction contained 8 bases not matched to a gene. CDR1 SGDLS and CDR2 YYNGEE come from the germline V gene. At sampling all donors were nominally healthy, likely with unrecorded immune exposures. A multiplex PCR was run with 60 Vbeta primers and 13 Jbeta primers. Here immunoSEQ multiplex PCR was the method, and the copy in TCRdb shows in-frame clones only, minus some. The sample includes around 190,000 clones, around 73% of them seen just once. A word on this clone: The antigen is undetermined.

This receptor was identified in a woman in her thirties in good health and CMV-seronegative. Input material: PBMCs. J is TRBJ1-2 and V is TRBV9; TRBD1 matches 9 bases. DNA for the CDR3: TGTGCCAGCACAATTACCGGGACAGGGTATGGCTACACCTTC. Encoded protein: CASTITGTGYGYTF.